This TCR beta chain was recovered during a study of persistence of HIV-infected CD4 T cells. For the study at large: Suppressive ART had lasted a median of around 8 years.

Anti-CD3/anti-CD28 beads served as a nonspecific positive control stimulus. CD4+ T cells upregulating both CD40 ligand and CD69 were sorted as responding cells. Suppressive ART was started during chronic HIV-1 infection in these adults. Plasma HIV-1 RNA stayed below 50 copies/mL for at least 4 years. This was the immunoSEQ version 4 assay in survey mode. Repertoires were generated with immunoSEQ multiplex PCR, while TCRdb's copy carries only in-frame clones and drops some. The sample has 30,000 to 45,000 clones, around 90% seen once. A note on this clone: Its antigen remains unidentified.

Unmatched junction bases numbered 7, after V lost 5 bases and J lost 6 bases. The CDR3 consists of 13 residues. CDR1 is LNHDA and CDR2 is SQIVND in the germline V gene (reference sequence). The TCR originated in an adult man with HIV who was CMV-seropositive. The chain employs TRBV19 and TRBJ2-7; 7 nucleotides align to TRBD2. Sample: CD4+ T cells sorted from PBMCs after roughly 19-hour stimulation, taken from a patient who received antiretroviral therapy. The CDR3 DNA reads as TGTGCCAGTAGTCCGCGGCCTAGCGGCGAGCAGTACTTC. It translates to CASSPRPSGEQYF.